The 14 T cell receptor beta chains in this list originate from one sample, sequenced in a study of blood T cell repertoires in COVID-19. Sequenced by immunoSEQ multiplex PCR; TCRdb stores in-frame clones only, minus some. The sample holds 250,000 to 350,000 clones, approximately 83% seen once. Sample: peripheral blood. These TCRs come from a woman in her twenties or thirties who had recovered from COVID-19.

CDR3 DNA: TGTGCCAGCGCAGGGGATAGCTCCTATAATTCACCCCTCCACTTT. This codes for CASAGDSSYNSPLHF. The chain employs TRBV27 and TRBJ1-6; D perhaps matches TRBD1 (6 bases). The CDR3 is made up of 15 amino acids. The V gene's germline CDR1 is MNHEY and CDR2 SMNVEV (reference sequence). V was clipped by 8 bases and J by 0 bases, with 11 bases between them.

The chain uses TRBV7-9 and TRBJ2-3; D perhaps matches TRBD1 (6 bases). The V end lost 7 bases, the J end lost 14 bases, and 16 bases lay between the germline ends. Germline V gene lookup returns CDR1 SEHNR and CDR2 FQNEAQ (reference sequence). The CDR3 loop spans 11 amino acids. The CDR3 DNA reads TGTGCCAGCACGCCAGGGGTTAATCTGTATTTT. As protein: CASTPGVNLYF.

This clone was detected once. The chain joins TRBV12-3 or TRBV12-4 to TRBJ1-3; tentatively, D is TRBD1 (6 bases). V was clipped by 6 bases and J by 3 bases, with 9 bases between them. The CDR3 has 13 amino acids. The DNA of the CDR3 is TGTGCCAGCAGCCGACAGGATGGAAACACCATATATTTT. Protein product: CASSRQDGNTIYF.

This chain joins TRBV5-4 and TRBJ1-1, with D perhaps TRBD1 (6 bases). The germline V gene has CDR1 SGHNT and CDR2 YYREEE (reference sequence). Trimming stripped 0 bases from V and 0 bases from J, with 12 bases between. There are 16 residues in the CDR3. As DNA, the CDR3 is TGTGCCAGCAGCTTGGCCGGGAGGGGGATGAACACTGAAGCTTTCTTT. It is translated as CASSLAGRGMNTEAFF.

The J gene is TRBJ2-5, the V gene TRBV18; 8 positions agree with TRBD1. Germline assignment: CDR1 KGHSH and CDR2 LQKENI. The trim removed 8 bases at V and 1 base at J, leaving 9 bases unmatched. The CDR3 runs to 15 residues. CDR3 loop: CASATGVLPQETQYF. DNA of the CDR3: TGTGCCAGCGCGACAGGGGTGCTCCCCCAAGAGACCCAGTACTTC.

This sequence joins TRBV4-1 and TRBJ2-3; 11 bases map to TRBD2. The CDR3 totals 15 residues. The V segment lost 4 bases and the J segment 5 bases; nucleotides outside the gene matches: 5. Looked up from germline, CDR1 is MGHRA and CDR2 is YSYEKL. This CDR3 is CASSPIAGGQDTQYF. The DNA of the CDR3 is TGCGCCAGCAGCCCTATAGCGGGGGGGCAAGATACGCAGTATTTT.

The chain is built from TRBV15 and TRBJ1-2; D might be TRBD1 (6 bases). The V end was cut by 1 base, the J end by 4 bases, with 19 bases between. The length of the CDR3 is 17 residues. CDR1 and CDR2 from the germline V gene are LNHNV and YYDKDF (reference sequence). CDR3 loop: CATSRGSGGGQSYGYTF. The CDR3 nucleotides read TGTGCCACCAGCAGAGGGTCTGGGGGGGGGCAAAGCTATGGCTACACCTTC.

The V call is TRBV27, the J call TRBJ2-2; TRBD1 matches at 9 bases. CDR1 is MNHEY, CDR2 SMNVEV, per germline (reference sequence). This CDR3 has 17 residues. Trimming removed 5 bases from V and 0 bases from J; junction bases left unmatched: 7. CDR3 region: CASSGGQGQPNTGELFF. As DNA, the CDR3 is TGTGCCAGCAGTGGGGGACAGGGACAACCGAACACCGGGGAGCTGTTTTTT.

The rearrangement uses TRBV19 and TRBJ1-1, with D perhaps matching TRBD1 (6 bases). Germline assignment: CDR1 LNHDA and CDR2 SQIVND (reference sequence). CDR3 length: 15 residues. V was trimmed by 7 bases and J by 0 bases, leaving 15 bases between them. The CDR3 DNA reads as TGTGCCAGTACCCCAGGGGCCACCCTGAACACTGAAGCTTTCTTT. Its translation is CASTPGATLNTEAFF. The variable domain in full, with the rest retrieved from reference TRBV19 and TRBJ1-1, is DGGITQSPKYLFRKEGQNVTLSCEQNLNHDAMYWYRQDPGQGLRLIYYSQIVNDFQKGDIAEGYSVSREKKESFPLTVTSAQKNPTAFYLCASTPGATLNTEAFFGQGTRLTVV.

J is TRBJ2-5 and V is TRBV7-6; TRBD2 matches at 9 bases. The trim removed 5 bases at V and 2 bases at J, leaving 6 bases unmatched. Looked up from germline, CDR1 is SGHVS and CDR2 is FNYEAQ. The CDR3 is 15 residues long. CDR3 protein: CASSALAGEQETQYF. CDR3 DNA: TGTGCCAGCAGCGCATTAGCGGGAGAACAAGAGACCCAGTACTTC.

This sequence joins TRBV12-2 and TRBJ2-5; the table gives TRBD1 as D, unverified against the DNA. TRBV12-2 is annotated as a pseudogene. CDR3 size: 16 residues. The CDR3 sequence is CASRLAVPRPGETQYF. CDR3 sequence (DNA): TGTGCAAGTCGCTTAGCTGTTCCCCGCCCAGGAGAGACCCAGTACTTC.

The chain employs TRBV6-5 and TRBJ1-2; D is possibly TRBD1 (6 bases). Germline CDR1 and CDR2: MNHEY and SVGAGI. V was trimmed by 5 bases and J by 2 bases, leaving 12 bases between them. The CDR3 loop spans 14 amino acids. The CDR3 nucleotides are TGTGCCAGCAGTCCGACAGGTGTAAACTATGGCTACACCTTC. This codes for CASSPTGVNYGYTF.

This clone was counted once. The chain combines TRBV24-1 with TRBJ2-7, with 9 bases aligning to TRBD1. The CDR3 loop spans 14 amino acids. Per the germline V gene, CDR1 is KGHDR and CDR2 is SFDVKD. The V and J ends lost 7 bases and 1 base, in that order; junction bases with no gene match: 4. Here the CDR3 DNA reads TGTGCCACCAGCCGCGGGACAGGGTCCTACGAGCAGTACTTC. It specifies CATSRGTGSYEQYF.

The V and J genes are TRBV19 and TRBJ1-1; 9 bases line up with TRBD1. After removal of 7 bases from V and 4 bases from J, the junction contained 7 bases not matched to a gene. The CDR3 has 14 amino acids. Germline assignment: CDR1 LNHDA and CDR2 SQIVND (reference sequence). CDR3 amino acids: CASTTTGGSTEAFF. Written as DNA, the CDR3 is TGTGCCAGTACTACGACAGGGGGATCCACTGAAGCTTTCTTT.